This T cell receptor beta chain derives from a study of blood T cells in healthy people across ages. Study at large: Template switching captured about one barcoded beta molecule per two T cells.

V was trimmed by 6 bases and J by 8 bases, leaving 22 bases between them. Germline V gene sequence: CDR1 MNHEY, CDR2 SVGAGI. The CDR3 length is 15 residues. On this clonotype itself: Its specificity is not known.

Sample-barcoded 5' priming and a J-beta primer mix drove a second PCR of roughly 6 to 12 cycles. TCRdb reanalysed the 5' RACE reads using MiXCR and keeps one entry per CDR3 protein. The table shows around 1,800,000 distinct CDR3 sequences, with approximately 40% occurring only once. The study, taken as a whole, reports: Higher diversity and more naive CD4+ cells were features of long-lived donors, compared to aged donors. Estimates of diversity drawn from one million T cells were considered underestimates.

This clonotype was sampled from a human donor in good health. The chain combines TRBV6-5 with TRBJ1-2; possibly TRBD1 for D (6 bases). Sequencing was done on a sample of blood. CDR3 DNA sequence: TGTGCCAGCAGCCCCAACCCGGGACATCCATACGGCTACACCTTC. Amino acid sequence: CASSPNPGHPYGYTF.